In its sample, the clone carrying this T cell receptor beta chain was seen once. Sample-barcoded 5' priming and a J-beta primer mix drove a second PCR of about 6 to 12 cycles. MiXCR was run by TCRdb on the 5' RACE reads, yielding one entry per CDR3 protein. Here the sample spans nearly 800,000 distinct CDR3 sequences, more than 20% being singletons. J gave up 4 bases and V 6 bases, and 17 bases lay outside the gene matches. This CDR3 contains 19 residues. The data are from a study of blood T cells in healthy people across ages. The data also belong to a second study, concerning T cells of mothers and their children. As that report states: Study donors consisted of a few healthy Caucasian mothers and their six children.

Sequenced material: blood. The sequence derives from a boy aged 10-17 years in good health. The gene calls are TRBV12-3 or TRBV12-4 and TRBJ2-4; 11 bases agree with TRBD1. In nucleotides, the CDR3 is TGTGCCAGCAGCACTAGGACAGGGGGCATATTAGGTTTAAAAAACATTCAGTACTTC. As protein: CASSTRTGGILGLKNIQYF.